This T cell receptor (beta chain) came from a study of breast tumors, draining lymph nodes, adjacent tissues. Study findings and constraints: Compared with lymph nodes, tumors were less diverse; compared with nontumor tissue, more.

Breast cancer patients provided tissue from their axillary draining lymph nodes. TCRdb analysed the multiplex PCR reads with MiXCR anew, one entry per CDR3 protein. The repertoire holds 85,000 to 120,000 distinct CDR3 sequences, with about 29% as singletons. This clonotype was picked up many times. Its target is unknown. This CDR3 has 15 residues. The germline V gene encodes CDR1 DFQATT and CDR2 SNEGSKA (reference sequence). Trimming left V 0 bases short and J 5 bases short, with 13 bases between. This chain uses TRBV20-1 with TRBJ1-4; D unclear. Sequenced: axillary lymph node tissue. The TCR comes from a female donor with breast cancer. Some clones in this sample may be carry-over from other donors' samples. CDR3 sequence reads: CSARDPNAPNEKLFF. The DNA of the CDR3 is TGCAGTGCTAGAGATCCCAATGCCCCGAATGAAAAACTGTTTTTT.